These 8 T cell receptor beta chains were all obtained from the same sample, sequenced in a study of blood T cell repertoires in COVID-19. Profiled with immunoSEQ multiplex PCR; TCRdb holds only in-frame clones, not every one. The table shows around 170,000 clones, with almost 85% occurring only once. Sample: peripheral blood. All receptors derive from a man younger than 30 with active or convalescent COVID-19.

This sequence joins TRBV27 and TRBJ1-2; possible D gene TRBD1, 5 bases. This CDR3 comprises 13 residues. CDR1 is MNHEY, CDR2 SMNVEV, per germline (reference sequence). Trimming stripped 5 bases from V and 6 bases from J, with 13 bases between. The CDR3 nucleotides are TGTGCCAGCAGTCTCCTCTTGGGGCATGGCTACACCTTC. Protein product: CASSLLLGHGYTF.

The CDR3 region is CASSLHSGKYNEQFF. The CDR3 DNA follows: TGTGCCAGCAGCTTACATAGCGGGAAATACAATGAGCAGTTCTTC. The genes are TRBV7-9 and TRBJ2-1; 8 bases are a match to TRBD2. This CDR3 has 15 residues. Germline V gives CDR1 SEHNR, CDR2 FQNEAQ (reference sequence). The junction had 4 bases not matched to a gene; V was cut back by 2 bases and J by 4 bases.

The chain combines TRBV19 with TRBJ1-5; maybe TRBD1 (5 bases). Trimming took 0 bases from V and 5 from J, leaving 11 bases between them. CDR1 and CDR2 from the germline V gene are LNHDA and SQIVND (reference sequence). This CDR3 is built from 15 residues. The CDR3: CASSIDRGSHQPQHF. In DNA, the CDR3 is TGTGCCAGTAGTATAGATCGGGGGTCCCATCAGCCCCAGCATTTT.

This clone was counted a single time. V and J are TRBV29-1 and TRBJ1-1; D may be TRBD1 (6 bases). V dropped 5 bases and J dropped 1 base, with 14 bases sitting between them. Germline V lookup: CDR1 SQVTM, CDR2 ANQGSEA. The length of the CDR3 is 14 residues. Here the CDR3 reads CSVLQGAKNTEAFF. CDR3 nucleotides: TGCAGCGTTTTACAGGGCGCGAAGAACACTGAAGCTTTCTTT.

The genes are TRBV6-6 and TRBJ1-1; no firm D call. V lost 6 bases, J lost 3 bases, and 14 bases lay in between. From germline, CDR1 is MNHNY and CDR2 SVGAGI (reference sequence). The CDR3 spans 14 residues. Here the CDR3 reads CASSRSRVDTEAFF. CDR3 sequence (DNA): TGTGCCAGCAGCCGGTCGAGGGTGGACACTGAAGCTTTCTTT.

The J gene is TRBJ2-7, the V gene TRBV6-5, with 9 bases matching TRBD1. V lost 1 base, J lost 3 bases, and 4 bases stayed unmatched. This CDR3 comprises 15 residues. Per germline, CDR1 MNHEY and CDR2 SVGAGI. The CDR3 loop is CASSYFPGQGYEQYF. In DNA, the CDR3 is TGTGCCAGCAGTTACTTTCCGGGACAGGGCTACGAGCAGTACTTC.

The V call is TRBV27, the J call TRBJ2-7; 8 bases are shared with TRBD2. In germline, CDR1 is MNHEY, CDR2 SMNVEV (reference sequence). This CDR3 has 15 amino acids. V lost 2 bases to trimming and J lost 2 bases; unmatched junction nucleotides: 5. The CDR3: CASSLNGRVTYEQYF. The CDR3 coding sequence is TGTGCCAGCAGTTTAAACGGGAGGGTTACCTACGAGCAGTACTTC.

On this clone itself: Other nucleotide sequences in the sample specify the same CDR3. V and J are TRBV6-2 or TRBV6-3 and TRBJ2-7; TRBD1 is a possible D gene (6 bases). The V gene lost 4 bases and the J gene lost 6 bases, with 10 bases spanning the gap. The CDR3 runs 12 residues. Germline V gene lookup returns CDR1 MNHEY and CDR2 SVGEGT. DNA for the CDR3: TGTGCCAGCAGTTTTGGCAGGGGCGAGCAGTACTTC. It encodes CASSFGRGEQYF.